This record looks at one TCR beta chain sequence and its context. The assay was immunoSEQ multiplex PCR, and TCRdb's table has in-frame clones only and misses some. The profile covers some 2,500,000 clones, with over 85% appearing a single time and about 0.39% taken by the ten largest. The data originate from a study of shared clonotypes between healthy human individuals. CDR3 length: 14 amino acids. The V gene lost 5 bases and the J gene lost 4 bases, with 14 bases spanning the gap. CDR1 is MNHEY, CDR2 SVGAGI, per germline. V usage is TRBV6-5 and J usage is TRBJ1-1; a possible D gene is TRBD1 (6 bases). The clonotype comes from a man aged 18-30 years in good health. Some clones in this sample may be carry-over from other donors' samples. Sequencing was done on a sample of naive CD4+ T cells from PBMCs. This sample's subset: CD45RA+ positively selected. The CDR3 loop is CASSAIQGGTEAFF. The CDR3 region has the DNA TGTGCCAGCAGTGCAATACAGGGAGGCACTGAAGCTTTCTTT.